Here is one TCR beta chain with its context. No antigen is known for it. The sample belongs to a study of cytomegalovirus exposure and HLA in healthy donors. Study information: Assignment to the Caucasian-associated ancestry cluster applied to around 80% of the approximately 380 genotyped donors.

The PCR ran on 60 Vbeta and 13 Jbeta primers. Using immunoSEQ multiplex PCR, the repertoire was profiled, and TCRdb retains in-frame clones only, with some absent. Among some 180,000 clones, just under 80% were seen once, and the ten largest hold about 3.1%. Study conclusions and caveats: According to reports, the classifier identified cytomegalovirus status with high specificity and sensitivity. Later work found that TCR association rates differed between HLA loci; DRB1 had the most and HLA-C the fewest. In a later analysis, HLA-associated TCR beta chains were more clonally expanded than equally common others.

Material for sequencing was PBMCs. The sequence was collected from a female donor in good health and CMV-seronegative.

CDR3 sequence: CASSPAGLNTGELFF. In DNA form, the CDR3 reads TGTGCCAGCTCACCGGCAGGCTTGAACACCGGGGAGCTGTTTTTT. The chain uses TRBV18 and TRBJ2-2, with D uncertain. The CDR3 loop spans 15 amino acids. Germline values: CDR1 KGHSH, CDR2 LQKENI. V dropped 3 bases and J dropped 1 base, with 9 bases sitting between them.